The T cell receptor beta chain under discussion was sequenced for a study of cytomegalovirus exposure and HLA in healthy donors. General study results and limits: Later work showed greater clonal expansion in HLA-associated TCR beta chains than in equally common others. Within the data, a cluster of highly shared sequence variants was likely a sequencing artifact.

Participants comprised healthy donors of bone marrow. Primers for the PCR totalled 60 Vbeta and 13 Jbeta. The table came from immunoSEQ multiplex PCR; TCRdb's copy has only in-frame clones and leaves some out. Of some 71,000 clones in the sample, about 76% were seen once. CDR1 and CDR2 from the germline V gene are SGHTA and FQGNSA. The CDR3 has 16 amino acids. The junction had 5 bases not matched to a gene; V was cut back by 0 bases and J by 2 bases. As concerns this clone: Its antigen remains unknown.

The TCR sequence derives from a young man in good health and CMV-seronegative. V usage is TRBV7-2 and J usage is TRBJ2-7; 9 bases agree with TRBD1. Sequencing used PBMCs. The chain's CDR3 is CASSLARGQGAYEQYF. DNA for the CDR3: TGTGCCAGCAGCTTAGCAAGGGGACAGGGTGCCTACGAGCAGTACTTC.